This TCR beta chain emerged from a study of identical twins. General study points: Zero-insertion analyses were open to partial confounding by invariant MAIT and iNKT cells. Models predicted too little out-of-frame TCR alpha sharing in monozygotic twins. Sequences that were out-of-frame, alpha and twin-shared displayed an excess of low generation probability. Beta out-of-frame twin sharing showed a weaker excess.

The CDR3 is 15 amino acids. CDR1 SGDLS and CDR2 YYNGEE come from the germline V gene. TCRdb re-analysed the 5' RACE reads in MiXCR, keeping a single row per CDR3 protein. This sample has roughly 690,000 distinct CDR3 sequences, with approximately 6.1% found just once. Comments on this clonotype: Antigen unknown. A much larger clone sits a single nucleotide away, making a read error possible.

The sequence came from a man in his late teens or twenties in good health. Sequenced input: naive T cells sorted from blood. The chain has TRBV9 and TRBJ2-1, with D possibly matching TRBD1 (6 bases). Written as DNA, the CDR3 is TGTGCCAGCAACCGTGGGGACAACTCCTACAATGAGCAGGTCTTC. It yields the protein CASNRGDNSYNEQVF.